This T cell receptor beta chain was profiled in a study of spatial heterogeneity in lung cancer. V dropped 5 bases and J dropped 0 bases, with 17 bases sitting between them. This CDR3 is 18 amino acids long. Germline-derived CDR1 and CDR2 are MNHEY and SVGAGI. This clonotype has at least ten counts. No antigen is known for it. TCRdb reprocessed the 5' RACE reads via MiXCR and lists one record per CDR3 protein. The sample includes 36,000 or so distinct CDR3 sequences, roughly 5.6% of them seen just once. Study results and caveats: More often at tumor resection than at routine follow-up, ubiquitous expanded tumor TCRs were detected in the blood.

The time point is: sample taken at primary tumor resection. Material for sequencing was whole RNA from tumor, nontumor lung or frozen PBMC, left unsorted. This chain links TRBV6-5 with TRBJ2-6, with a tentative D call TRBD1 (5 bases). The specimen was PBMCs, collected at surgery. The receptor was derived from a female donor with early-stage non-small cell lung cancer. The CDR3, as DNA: TGTGCCAGCAGTCTCACCGGGCAGGGCCTCTCTGGGGCCAACGTCCTGACTTTC. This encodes CASSLTGQGLSGANVLTF.